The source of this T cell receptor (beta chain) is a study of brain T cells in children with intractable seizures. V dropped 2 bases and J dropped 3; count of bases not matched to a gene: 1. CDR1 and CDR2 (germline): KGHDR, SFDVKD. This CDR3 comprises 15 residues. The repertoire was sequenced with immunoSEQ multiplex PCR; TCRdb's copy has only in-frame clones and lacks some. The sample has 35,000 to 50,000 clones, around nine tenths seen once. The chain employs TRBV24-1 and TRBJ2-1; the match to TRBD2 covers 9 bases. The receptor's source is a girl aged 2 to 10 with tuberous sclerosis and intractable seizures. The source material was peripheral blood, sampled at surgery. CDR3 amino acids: CATSDYSGGYNEQFF. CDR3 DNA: TGTGCCACCAGTGATTATAGCGGGGGCTACAATGAGCAGTTCTTC.